The source of this T cell receptor (beta chain) is a study of T cell responses to AZD1222 COVID-19 vaccine. General study points: Repertoire sampling was restricted to post-peak T cell response timepoints. Spike-specific TCR repertoires showed rising breadth and depth after two AZD1222 doses. The donor group comprised mostly white British people and more females; the analysis possibly underestimated clonal diversity.

The method was immunoSEQ multiplex PCR; TCRdb's version includes in-frame clones alone and lacks a portion of them. The sample has just under 150,000 clones, about 82% seen once. A remark on this clone: Its antigen is unknown.

Second-dose intervals of approximately 4 or approximately 12 weeks were pooled. The ends lost 8 bases at V and 2 bases at J; junction bases unmatched: 10. The CDR3 has 15 amino acids. The germline V gene encodes CDR1 LNHNV and CDR2 YYDKDF (reference sequence). This sequence joins TRBV15 and TRBJ2-5; 8 nucleotides align to TRBD2. Specimen: peripheral blood, collected 28 days after the second AZD1222 dose. This receptor was taken from an adult who received the AZD1222 COVID-19 vaccine. CDR3 DNA: TGTGCCACCGCGGAGTTAGCGGGGAGACAAGAGACCCAGTACTTC. It is translated as CATAELAGRQETQYF. Combining the CDR3 with reference TRBV15 and TRBJ2-5 gives the whole variable domain DAMVIQNPRYQVTQFGKPVTLSCSQTLNHNVMYWYQQKSSQAPKLLFHYYDKDFNNEADTPDNFQSRRPNTSFCFLDIRSPGLGDTAMYLCATAELAGRQETQYFGPGTRLLVL.